A single sample is the source of the 28 T cell receptor beta chains below, sequenced in a study of early T cells in non-severe SARS-CoV-2 infection (dated by TCRdb to the early 2020s). Libraries were made using 5' RACE. The listed sequencing device is NextSeq 500. TCRdb's own reprocessing of the public reads used fastp at Q25 and MiXCR and kept productive beta chains. All rows with the same CDR3 protein become a single entry with the most common DNA and genes. The sample data list some 57,000 distinct CDR3 sequences, and less than 9.5% of these were observed just once. More than 3% of the sample rests with the top ten. Source: whole blood, taken at baseline. The receptors stem from an adult who was a healthcare worker with PCR-confirmed SARS-CoV-2 infection or an uninfected control (not recorded which).

The chain carries TRBV20-1 and TRBJ2-2; a possible D gene is TRBD1 (6 bases). The V gene's germline CDR1 is DFQATT and CDR2 SNEGSKA (reference sequence). Between the trimmed V and J ends, which lost 5 bases and 6 bases, there was a span of 13 bases. The CDR3 length is 13 residues. CDR3 nucleotides: TGCAGTGCTCGCTACAGGGACCCCGGGGAGCTGTTTTTT. It codes for CSARYRDPGELFF.

J is TRBJ1-5 and V is TRBV4-1; the D gene is possibly TRBD1 (6 bases). Trimming stripped 0 bases from V and 4 bases from J, with 19 bases between. The CDR3 consists of 18 residues. The germline CDR1 and CDR2 sequences are MGHRA and YSYEKL. The CDR3 DNA reads as TGCGCCAGCAGCCAAGATCGGGCAGGGGCTAGTGGGAATCAGCCCCAGCATTTT. Translated: CASSQDRAGASGNQPQHF.

This clonotype was counted many times. The chain carries TRBV4-1 and TRBJ1-4; TRBD1 matches 7 bases. CDR1 and CDR2 from the germline V gene are MGHRA and YSYEKL. This CDR3 contains 16 residues. The junction had 12 bases not matched to a gene; V was cut back by 3 bases and J by 8 bases. The CDR3, as DNA: TGCGCCAGCAGCCAGGTGGAACTTGGAGGGGGCGAAAAACTGTTTTTT. It codes for CASSQVELGGGEKLFF.

The sample holds many counts of this clonotype. The chain couples TRBV7-6 to TRBJ2-4; possibly TRBD2 for D (6 bases). This CDR3 has 17 residues. The germline CDR1 and CDR2 sequences are SGHVS and FNYEAQ. V was trimmed by 1 base and J by 5 bases, leaving 18 bases between them. The CDR3 nucleotides are TGTGCCAGCAGCTTAGGGCCGCGGGGACTCCAGCAAAACATTCAGTACTTC. Its translation: CASSLGPRGLQQNIQYF.

This clonotype was detected a few times. The V call is TRBV5-6, the J call TRBJ2-1; 8 bases match TRBD1. CDR3 size: 15 residues. Germline CDR1 is SGHDT and CDR2 is YYEEEE. V dropped 4 bases and J dropped 6; count of bases not matched to a gene: 9. The CDR3 coding sequence is TGTGCCAGCAGCCTACAGGGGGGCGCACTCAATGAGCAGTTCTTC. Protein sequence: CASSLQGGALNEQFF.

This clonotype has a handful of counts. The J gene is TRBJ2-3, the V gene TRBV6-2 or TRBV6-3; a weak D match, TRBD2 (6 bases). Trimming removed 0 bases from V and 0 bases from J, with 10 bases in between. The CDR3 consists of 16 residues. Germline loops: CDR1 MNHEY, CDR2 SVGEGT. This CDR3 is CASSYSGGRSTDTQYF. CDR3 nucleotide sequence: TGTGCCAGCAGTTACTCCGGGGGTAGGAGCACAGATACGCAGTATTTT.

This clonotype was observed a few times. The gene calls are TRBV10-3 and TRBJ2-3; D unresolved. The CDR3 is made up of 13 amino acids. V lost 10 bases and J lost 0, with 11 bases in between. CDR1 ENHRY and CDR2 SYGVKD come from the germline V gene. The CDR3 region is CASGEPSTDTQYF. CDR3 sequence (DNA): TGTGCCAGCGGCGAGCCCAGCACAGATACGCAGTATTTT.

The V call is TRBV21-1, the J call TRBJ1-1; TRBD1, the table's D call, lacks a check against the DNA. TRBV21-1 is designated a pseudogene. This CDR3 is built from 17 residues. This CDR3 is CASSKGTAPQSRTEAFF. CDR3 in DNA: TGTGCCAGCAGCAAAGGGACAGCGCCCCAGTCGAGGACTGAAGCTTTCTTT.

This clonotype was recorded many times. V and J are TRBV29-1 and TRBJ2-5; the D is unclear. Germline V lookup: CDR1 SQVTM, CDR2 ANQGSEA. Trimming pared 6 bases from V and 6 bases from J, leaving 11 bases between. This CDR3 spans 11 amino acids. The CDR3 sequence: CSVLIGQTQYF. The CDR3 DNA reads TGCAGCGTCCTAATCGGGCAGACCCAGTACTTC.

Only a few counts were recorded for this clonotype. V usage is TRBV11-2 and J usage is TRBJ1-1; D unclear. Trimming pared 0 bases from V and 7 bases from J, leaving 3 bases between. This CDR3 comprises 11 residues. Germline V CDR1 and CDR2: SGHAT, FQNNGV. CDR3 in amino acids: CASSLDSEAFF. In DNA, the CDR3 is TGTGCCAGCAGCTTAGACAGTGAAGCTTTCTTT.

This clonotype was counted at least ten times. The rearrangement joins TRBV6-5 to TRBJ1-6; TRBD1 matches 7 bases. Germline CDR1 MNHEY, CDR2 SVGAGI. The CDR3 covers 15 residues. V lost 6 bases, J lost 3 bases, and 5 bases stayed unmatched. The CDR3 bases are TGTGCCAGCAGCCGAGGACAGGTCTATAATTCACCCCTCCACTTT. Its protein product is CASSRGQVYNSPLHF.

With respect to this clonotype: The junction departs from the called germline gene at one end, perhaps through a read error. This chain joins TRBV4-1 and TRBJ2-6; TRBD2 matches at 9 bases. Germline CDR1 and CDR2: MGHRA and YSYEKL. This CDR3 comprises 19 residues. The CDR3 spells CASSPSRGVAGAGANVPTF. DNA for the CDR3: TGCGCCAGCAGCCCCTCCAGGGGGGTAGCGGGAGCTGGGGCCAACGTCCCGACTTTC.

This clonotype appeared a few times. J is TRBJ2-2 and V is TRBV11-2; 8 nucleotides align to TRBD1. Looked up from germline, CDR1 is SGHAT and CDR2 is FQNNGV. There are 14 residues in the CDR3. V trimming: 1 base; J trimming: 6 bases; junction bases outside the gene matches: 1. CDR3: CASSLVQGAGELFF. The CDR3 DNA reads as TGTGCCAGCAGCTTAGTACAGGGGGCCGGGGAGCTGTTTTTT.

The gene calls are TRBV12-3 or TRBV12-4 and TRBJ2-3; D is ambiguous. The V and J ends lost 7 bases and 7 bases respectively, with 15 bases between them. This CDR3 is built from 13 residues. The CDR3 here is CASTRSHGNTQYF. CDR3 nucleotides: TGTGCCAGCACCCGCTCCCACGGCAATACGCAGTATTTT.

CDR3 sequence: CSALRDSSYEQYF. CDR3 sequence (DNA): TGCAGTGCGCTACGGGACAGCTCCTACGAGCAGTACTTC. The V and J genes are TRBV20-1 and TRBJ2-7, with 7 bases lining up with TRBD1. Germline V gene sequence: CDR1 DFQATT, CDR2 SNEGSKA (reference sequence). This CDR3 is built from 13 residues. Trimming at V came to 6 bases and at J to 0 bases, leaving 5 bases not matched to a gene.

In this sample, this clonotype turned up a few times. The rearrangement links TRBV4-3 to TRBJ2-1; D is ambiguous. CDR1 and CDR2 (germline): LGHNA, YSLEER. The CDR3 extends over 13 amino acids. V lost 4 bases and J 0 bases, leaving 4 bases between the germline ends. CDR3 in DNA: TGCGCCAGCAGCCGTAGCTCCTACAATGAGCAGTTCTTC. As protein: CASSRSSYNEQFF.

This clonotype was counted at least ten times. The rearrangement uses TRBV6-1 and TRBJ2-3, with D tentatively TRBD1 (6 bases). The CDR3 runs to 20 residues. Germline CDR1 and CDR2: MNHNS and SASEGT. Trimming stripped 7 bases from V and 8 bases from J, with 37 bases between. The DNA of the CDR3 is TGTGCCAGCACCTGGACAGCCACGTCTATACCTCGGGTGGACGGCGGTACGCAGTATTTT. It encodes CASTWTATSIPRVDGGTQYF.

V and J are TRBV7-9 and TRBJ1-2; D is undetermined. In germline, CDR1 is SEHNR, CDR2 FQNEAQ (reference sequence). V was pared by 2 bases and J by 6 bases, with 10 bases between. The CDR3 has 13 residues. CDR3 sequence reads: CASSLPRGNGYTF. The CDR3 DNA reads TGTGCCAGCAGCTTACCCCGCGGGAATGGCTACACCTTC.

This clonotype was detected only a few times. The chain carries TRBV12-3 or TRBV12-4 and TRBJ2-2; 9 bases map to TRBD2. Trimming took 6 bases from V and 3 from J; bases not matched to a gene: 8. The CDR3 loop spans 16 amino acids. The CDR3 coding sequence is TGTGCCAGCAGCTCCGGGACTAGCCCATACACCGGGGAGCTGTTTTTT. Its translation: CASSSGTSPYTGELFF.

In this sample, this clonotype turned up many times. V gene TRBV6-1 combines with J gene TRBJ2-5; either TRBD1 or TRBD2 may supply D (6 bases each). Germline CDR1 is MNHNS and CDR2 is SASEGT. The CDR3 has 16 residues. Trimming took off 1 base at V and 5 bases at J, with 17 bases between the two ends. This CDR3 is CASSEVLGLGGETQYF. CDR3 bases: TGTGCCAGCAGTGAAGTCTTGGGGTTAGGGGGGGAGACCCAGTACTTC.

This clonotype is medium-sized in the sample. The rearrangement uses TRBV5-1 and TRBJ1-5, with D hard to call. The CDR3 contains 13 residues. The V end was cut by 1 base, the J end by 5 bases, with 7 bases between. Germline V gene data show CDR1 as SGHRS and CDR2 as YFSETQ. The CDR3 nucleotides read TGCGCCAGCAGCTTGAGGGCCGATCAGCCCCAGCATTTT. This sequence encodes CASSLRADQPQHF.

This chain links TRBV6-2 or TRBV6-3 with TRBJ2-3, with unresolved D. This CDR3 spans 16 amino acids. The V gene lost 0 bases and the J gene lost 2 bases, with 12 bases spanning the gap. Germline V gives CDR1 MNHEY, CDR2 SVGEGT. The CDR3 DNA reads as TGTGCCAGCAGTTACTCGAAAAGACTTAACACAGATACGCAGTATTTT. Its protein product is CASSYSKRLNTDTQYF.

This clonotype was counted a few times. The CDR3 is CASSLNQGIRGNTIYF. The CDR3 nucleotides are TGTGCCAGCAGCCTCAACCAGGGGATTCGAGGAAACACCATATATTTT. The rearrangement uses TRBV7-2 and TRBJ1-3; possibly TRBD1 for D (6 bases). The V end lost 5 bases, the J end lost 4 bases, and 18 bases lay between the germline ends. This CDR3 has 16 amino acids. Germline V gives CDR1 SGHTA, CDR2 FQGNSA.

This clonotype appeared a few times. This chain uses TRBV2 with TRBJ2-5, with 8 bases identical to TRBD2. The length of the CDR3 is 15 residues. V gave up 0 bases and J gave up 2 bases; unmatched junction bases: 2. The germline CDR1 and CDR2 sequences are SNHLY and FYNNEI. CDR3 amino acids: CASSEASGGQETQYF. The CDR3, as DNA: TGTGCCAGCAGTGAAGCCAGCGGGGGACAAGAGACCCAGTACTTC.

This clonotype appeared many times. The V and J genes are TRBV29-1 and TRBJ2-3; TRBD2 aligns across 12 bases. V was clipped by 1 base and J by 4 bases; unmatched bases: 9. This CDR3 spans 17 amino acids. Germline V CDR1 and CDR2: SQVTM, ANQGSEA. The CDR3 protein is CSVEVGASGRAADTQYF. Written as DNA, the CDR3 is TGCAGCGTTGAAGTTGGGGCTAGCGGGAGGGCGGCAGATACGCAGTATTTT.

This clonotype has just a few counts. The chain couples TRBV7-9 to TRBJ2-3; D remains ambiguous. CDR1 is SEHNR, CDR2 FQNEAQ, per germline (reference sequence). V lost 7 bases, J lost 4 bases, and 9 bases lay in between. The CDR3 consists of 12 residues. CDR3 in amino acids: CASIGVSDTQYF. The CDR3 bases are TGTGCCAGCATAGGAGTTTCAGATACGCAGTATTTT.

This clonotype was counted many times. The rearrangement joins TRBV2 to TRBJ1-5; D not certain. This CDR3 contains 14 residues. Germline V gene lookup returns CDR1 SNHLY and CDR2 FYNNEI. V was cut by 5 bases and J by 6 bases, with 14 bases left in between. The CDR3 is CASSRRGLGQPQHF. The CDR3 DNA follows: TGTGCCAGCAGTCGACGAGGACTAGGTCAGCCCCAGCATTTT.

This clonotype came up many times. The chain links TRBV18 to TRBJ1-6, with 9 bases aligning to TRBD1. The CDR3 runs to 14 residues. Germline V CDR1 and CDR2: KGHSH, LQKENI. V shed 3 bases and J 7 bases; nucleotides not matched to a gene: 1. CDR3 in amino acids: CASSPDRGNSPLHF. The CDR3 region has the DNA TGTGCCAGCTCACCGGACAGGGGAAATTCACCCCTCCACTTT. The full variable domain, completed using reference TRBV18 and TRBJ1-6, is NAGVMQNPRHLVRRRGQEARLRCSPMKGHSHVYWYRQLPEEGLKFMVYLQKENIIDESGMPKERFSAEFPKEGPSILRIQQVVRGDSAAYFCASSPDRGNSPLHFGNGTRLTVT.